The 17 T cell receptor beta chains below come from one sample, sequenced in a study of spatial heterogeneity in lung cancer. TCRdb ran MiXCR on the 5' RACE reads and lists one entry per CDR3 protein. The sample consists of nearly 15,000 distinct CDR3 sequences, 7.5% to 10% of them appearing once. Regarding time point: sample taken at primary tumor resection. Unsorted whole RNA samples from tumor, nontumor lung or frozen PBMC were sequenced. The specimen was PBMCs, collected at surgery. These TCRs come from a female donor with early-stage non-small cell lung cancer.

This clonotype was counted at least ten times. This chain uses TRBV20-1 with TRBJ1-4; D gene uncertain. CDR1 is DFQATT and CDR2 is SNEGSKA in the germline V gene (reference sequence). Trimming took off 6 bases at V and 8 bases at J, with 16 bases between the two ends. The CDR3 runs to 13 residues. The CDR3 bases are TGCAGTGCGCGCAGCCGGTTGAGGGAAAAACTGTTTTTT. Its protein product is CSARSRLREKLFF.

This clonotype came up many times. The chain carries TRBV7-2 and TRBJ2-1; D gene unclear. With 2 bases removed from V and 1 base from J, the gap between germline ends came to 9 bases. Germline CDR1 reads SGHTA; CDR2 reads FQGNSA. The CDR3 extends over 15 amino acids. The CDR3 protein is CASSLQLESYNEQFF. CDR3 sequence (DNA): TGTGCCAGCAGCTTACAGCTAGAGTCCTACAATGAGCAGTTCTTC.

J is TRBJ1-5 and V is TRBV6-6, with D possibly being TRBD1 (5 bases). This CDR3 comprises 14 residues. The V and J ends lost 2 bases and 6 bases respectively, with 11 bases between them. Germline loops: CDR1 MNHNY, CDR2 SVGAGI (reference sequence). The CDR3 loop reads CASSYGGPRQPQHF. The CDR3 nucleotides read TGTGCCAGCAGTTACGGGGGTCCCCGTCAGCCCCAGCATTTT.

This clonotype was counted at least ten times. The chain links TRBV19 to TRBJ2-2; weak D call: TRBD1 (5 bases). The CDR3 length is 18 residues. Germline CDR1 reads LNHDA; CDR2 reads SQIVND (reference sequence). Trimming removed 1 base from V and 2 bases from J, with 17 bases in between. CDR3 amino acids: CASSIVGQGTLNTGELFF. In DNA form, the CDR3 reads TGTGCCAGTAGTATAGTTGGGCAGGGAACGCTTAACACCGGGGAGCTGTTTTTT.

This clonotype came up many times. The V gene is TRBV7-8, the J gene TRBJ2-3; 8 bases map to TRBD2. From germline, CDR1 is SGHVS and CDR2 FQNEAQ. The CDR3 spans 16 residues. Unmatched junction bases numbered 8, after V lost 1 base and J lost 5 bases. The DNA of the CDR3 is TGTGCCAGCAGCTTAGGATGGGTCAGCGGGGGAGATACGCAGTATTTT. It specifies CASSLGWVSGGDTQYF.

V and J are TRBV5-1 and TRBJ1-6; D unresolved. The germline CDR1 and CDR2 sequences are SGHRS and YFSETQ. This CDR3 spans 14 amino acids. V was cut by 0 bases and J by 4 bases, with 5 bases left in between. The CDR3 coding sequence is TGCGCCAGCAGCTTGGATAGATATAATTCACCCCTCCACTTT. Its translation is CASSLDRYNSPLHF.

This clonotype showed up many times. CDR3 residues: CSAKTSVYNEQFF. The CDR3 coding sequence is TGCAGTGCTAAGACTAGCGTCTACAATGAGCAGTTCTTC. V is TRBV20-1 and J is TRBJ2-1; TRBD2 matches 8 bases. The CDR3 runs to 13 residues. V shed 4 bases and J 3 bases; nucleotides not matched to a gene: 2. Germline V lookup: CDR1 DFQATT, CDR2 SNEGSKA (reference sequence).

This clonotype was recorded many times. This chain links TRBV3-1 with TRBJ1-1; D not certain. Germline-derived CDR1 and CDR2 are LGHDT and YNNKEL (reference sequence). This CDR3 spans 14 amino acids. The germline V and J ends were trimmed by 5 bases and 6 bases, with 16 bases remaining between them. The CDR3 bases are TGTGCCAGCAGCTTTCAACCAGGTCAGGCTGAAGCTTTCTTT. As protein: CASSFQPGQAEAFF.

There are many counts of this clonotype. The chain links TRBV6-1 to TRBJ2-1; 11 bases are shared with TRBD2. J gave up 0 bases and V 6 bases, and 13 bases lay outside the gene matches. This CDR3 is 19 amino acids long. Germline-derived CDR1 and CDR2 are MNHNS and SASEGT. CDR3: CASRGTSGILGISYNEQFF. CDR3 DNA sequence: TGTGCCAGCAGGGGGACTAGCGGAATTCTCGGTATCTCCTACAATGAGCAGTTCTTC.

The sample holds many counts of this clonotype. The chain couples TRBV5-5 to TRBJ2-7; 7 positions match TRBD2. The CDR3 is made up of 14 amino acids. Germline CDR1 SGHKS, CDR2 YYEKEE (reference sequence). The V segment lost 4 bases and the J segment 2 bases; nucleotides outside the gene matches: 6. CDR3 in amino acids: CASSLAGTTYEQYF. In DNA, the CDR3 is TGTGCCAGCAGCCTGGCTGGGACTACCTACGAGCAGTACTTC.

This clonotype is labeled as medium-sized. The chain has TRBV7-2 and TRBJ1-5; D not certain. Deletions cut 5 bases from V and 5 bases from J, with 16 bases between. Germline V gene lookup returns CDR1 SGHTA and CDR2 FQGNSA. This CDR3 comprises 15 residues. For the CDR3, the DNA is TGTGCCAGCAGCCAGATGTCGGGGTTGGATCAGCCCCAGCATTTT. This gives the protein CASSQMSGLDQPQHF.

The gene calls are TRBV2 and TRBJ1-1, with 8 bases that match TRBD1. Per germline, CDR1 SNHLY and CDR2 FYNNEI. J lost 2 bases, V lost 3 bases, and 2 bases had no gene match. The CDR3 runs 14 residues. The CDR3 DNA is TGTGCCAGCAGTGACGACAGGGGAAACACTGAAGCTTTCTTT. Protein sequence: CASSDDRGNTEAFF.

This sequence joins TRBV7-8 and TRBJ2-7; perhaps TRBD2 as D (6 bases). Germline assignment: CDR1 SGHVS and CDR2 FQNEAQ. The length of the CDR3 is 16 residues. Trimming left V 5 bases short and J 1 base short, with 18 bases between. CDR3 loop: CASSPRTSGVSYEQYF. The CDR3 region has the DNA TGTGCCAGCAGCCCCCGGACGTCGGGGGTGTCCTACGAGCAGTACTTC.

This clonotype has a count of ten or more. The rearrangement uses TRBV14 and TRBJ2-2, with unresolved D. The V and J ends lost 0 bases and 4 bases respectively, with 9 bases between them. CDR1 SGHDN and CDR2 FVKESK come from the germline V gene. The CDR3 length is 15 residues. The CDR3, as DNA: TGTGCCAGCAGCCAAGAACCTATCTTCACCGGGGAGCTGTTTTTT. This sequence encodes CASSQEPIFTGELFF. The full variable domain, completed using reference TRBV14 and TRBJ2-2, is EAGVTQFPSHSVIEKGQTVTLRCDPISGHDNLYWYRRVMGKEIKFLLHFVKESKQDESGMPNNRFLAERTGGTYSTLKVQPAELEDSGVYFCASSQEPIFTGELFFGEGSRLTVL.

This clonotype was seen only a few times. The rearrangement uses TRBV7-2 and TRBJ2-5, with a weak D call TRBD1 (6 bases). Trimming removed 1 base from V and 4 bases from J, with 16 bases in between. Germline V gene lookup returns CDR1 SGHTA and CDR2 FQGNSA. This CDR3 is 16 amino acids long. The CDR3 here is CASSLESGHLGETQYF. Here the CDR3 DNA reads TGTGCCAGCAGCTTAGAGTCGGGACACCTCGGAGAGACCCAGTACTTC.

There are many counts of this clonotype. The chain employs TRBV5-6 and TRBJ2-2, with D maybe TRBD1 (6 bases). Germline loops: CDR1 SGHDT, CDR2 YYEEEE. CDR3 length: 15 residues. Trimming took 5 bases from V and 5 from J, leaving 16 bases between them. The CDR3 loop reads CASRPGVLRTGELFF. The CDR3 DNA follows: TGTGCCAGCAGGCCAGGGGTTCTTCGGACCGGGGAGCTGTTTTTT.

This clonotype was seen a few times. This sequence joins TRBV19 and TRBJ2-3, with 7 bases identical to TRBD2. CDR1 is LNHDA, CDR2 SQIVND, per germline (reference sequence). The CDR3 totals 14 residues. J gave up 8 bases and V 11 bases, and 16 bases lay outside the gene matches. The CDR3 DNA is TGTGCCTCCGCCGGGGGAGGGTGGGGAGGTACGCAGTATTTT. Its protein product is CASAGGGWGGTQYF.